This T cell receptor (beta chain) originates from a study of blood T cells in healthy people across ages. Russia was home to the donors, healthy Caucasian individuals aged roughly 6 to 95. Extraction of total RNA produced a minimum of 5.5 micrograms from each sample. Study-wide results and limits: Diversity estimates drawn from one million T cells were deemed underestimates.

From germline, CDR1 is MNHEY and CDR2 SMNVEV (reference sequence). The CDR3 length is 15 residues. The V and J ends lost 2 bases and 5 bases, in that order; junction bases with no gene match: 6. For this clonotype: Its antigen remains unidentified.

Next came a second PCR, run for about 7 to 12 cycles, which used a sample-barcoded 5' primer along with a J-beta primer mix. A template-switch adaptor containing 12 random nucleotides labeled each cDNA molecule. MiXCR was run by TCRdb on the 5' RACE reads, yielding one entry per CDR3 protein. This table holds 1.5 million to 2 million distinct CDR3 sequences, under 30% found once. The TCR originated in a woman aged 30 to 39 in good health. Sequenced input: blood. This chain links TRBV27 with TRBJ2-7; the match to TRBD1 covers 10 bases. The CDR3 DNA sequence: TGTGCCAGCAGTTTAATCGGGACAGGGGAGGACGAGCAGTACTTC. It codes for CASSLIGTGEDEQYF.